One sample yielded the 25 T cell receptor beta chains listed below, sequenced in a study of blood T cell repertoires in COVID-19. Profiling relied on immunoSEQ multiplex PCR, and the TCRdb table lists in-frame clones only, not all of them. The repertoire holds 130,000 to 150,000 clones, with about 80% as singletons. The sequenced sample was peripheral blood. Receptors originate from a man between 65 and 79 years old who had recovered from COVID-19.

The V gene is TRBV6-2 or TRBV6-3, the J gene TRBJ2-7; 8 bases line up with TRBD1. This CDR3 has 16 residues. Unmatched junction bases numbered 6, after V lost 2 bases and J lost 0 bases. The germline gives CDR1 MNHEY, CDR2 SVGEGT. The CDR3 sequence: CASSYGRTGSSYEQYF. DNA of the CDR3: TGTGCCAGCAGTTACGGCCGGACAGGGAGCTCCTACGAGCAGTACTTC.

This chain joins TRBV29-1 and TRBJ2-2; D possibly corresponds to TRBD2 (5 bases). The CDR3 totals 13 residues. Per germline, CDR1 SQVTM and CDR2 ANQGSEA. The V gene lost 7 bases and the J gene lost 7 bases, with 16 bases spanning the gap. CDR3 in amino acids: CSATTQLGGELFF. CDR3 coding DNA: TGCAGCGCGACTACGCAACTTGGCGGGGAGCTGTTTTTT.

This clone came up once. The chain links TRBV11-2 to TRBJ2-1, with 12 bases fitting TRBD2. Trimming at V came to 5 bases and at J to 9 bases, leaving 8 bases not matched to a gene. This CDR3 contains 15 residues. The germline V gene encodes CDR1 SGHAT and CDR2 FQNNGV. The CDR3 spells CASSTLLAGGLEQFF. In nucleotides, the CDR3 is TGTGCCAGCAGCACCTTGCTAGCGGGAGGGCTTGAGCAGTTCTTC.

The chain recombines TRBV5-6 with TRBJ1-2; a weak D match, TRBD1 (5 bases). V was pared by 1 base and J by 4 bases, with 11 bases between. The CDR3 runs 14 residues. Per germline, CDR1 SGHDT and CDR2 YYEEEE. The CDR3 sequence is CASSLWEGSYGYTF. The CDR3 DNA sequence: TGTGCCAGCAGCTTGTGGGAGGGGAGCTATGGCTACACCTTC. Variable domain in full (rest from reference TRBV5-6 and TRBJ1-2): DAGVTQSPTHLIKTRGQQVTLRCSPKSGHDTVSWYQQALGQGPQFIFQYYEEEERQRGNFPDRFSGHQFPNYSSELNVNALLLGDSALYLCASSLWEGSYGYTFGSGTRLTVV.

This chain uses TRBV27 with TRBJ2-1; D unresolved. CDR1 is MNHEY, CDR2 SMNVEV, per germline (reference sequence). The CDR3 contains 15 residues. V lost 0 bases to trimming and J lost 4 bases, with 10 bases between them. This CDR3 is CASSLSHPLYNEQFF. In DNA form, the CDR3 reads TGTGCCAGCAGTTTATCCCACCCCCTATACAATGAGCAGTTCTTC.

The chain couples TRBV29-1 to TRBJ2-7, with 9 positions matching TRBD1. Germline CDR1 is SQVTM and CDR2 is ANQGSEA. The CDR3 contains 12 residues. The J segment lost 5 bases and the V segment lost 5 bases, leaving 4 bases of the junction unmatched. This CDR3 reads CSVSGQGNEQYF. CDR3 in DNA: TGCAGCGTTAGTGGACAGGGGAACGAGCAGTACTTC.

This CDR3 is CASSHPTGESYEQYF. The CDR3 coding sequence is TGTGCCAGCAGCCATCCGACAGGGGAGTCCTACGAGCAGTACTTC. This chain connects TRBV7-9 to TRBJ2-7, with 8 bases matching TRBD1. Per the germline V gene, CDR1 is SEHNR and CDR2 is FQNEAQ (reference sequence). Unmatched junction bases numbered 7, after V lost 5 bases and J lost 1 base. This CDR3 has 15 residues.

This clone was counted only a few times. The rearrangement links TRBV9 to TRBJ2-1, with 10 bases matching TRBD2. This CDR3 is built from 16 residues. CDR1 is SGDLS, CDR2 YYNGEE, per germline. With 1 base clipped from V and 10 bases from J, the junction kept 11 bases outside the gene matches. In DNA form, the CDR3 reads TGTGCCAGCAGCGTATTAGCGGGAGGACCCACTCGGGAGCAGTTCTTC. Residues: CASSVLAGGPTREQFF.

The chain links TRBV30 to TRBJ2-5; 9 positions agree with TRBD2. The CDR3 runs 15 residues. The V segment lost 3 bases and the J segment 4 bases; nucleotides outside the gene matches: 9. Germline CDR1 and CDR2: GTSNPN and SVGIG (reference sequence). The CDR3 loop reads CAWRASGMKGETQYF. The CDR3 nucleotides are TGTGCCTGGAGGGCTAGCGGGATGAAGGGAGAGACCCAGTACTTC.

This clone was counted a few times. V and J are TRBV4-1 and TRBJ2-1; no definite D call. Germline V CDR1 and CDR2: MGHRA, YSYEKL. The CDR3 covers 18 residues. V shed 1 base and J shed 0 bases, with 16 bases lying between them. CDR3 in amino acids: CASSQGGASSLSYNEQFF. CDR3 DNA sequence: TGCGCCAGCAGCCAAGGCGGAGCCTCCAGTCTCTCCTACAATGAGCAGTTCTTC.

Only one count was recorded for this clone. This chain joins TRBV4-1 and TRBJ2-5; TRBD1 is a possible D gene (5 bases). The CDR3 is 16 amino acids. V dropped 0 bases and J dropped 0 bases, with 11 bases sitting between them. CDR1 is MGHRA and CDR2 is YSYEKL in the germline V gene. CDR3 sequence reads: CASSQDKFRDQETQYF. For the CDR3, the DNA is TGCGCCAGCAGCCAAGATAAATTCAGGGACCAAGAGACCCAGTACTTC.

The rearrangement uses TRBV29-1 and TRBJ2-7; 8 bases are shared with TRBD1. CDR3 length: 12 amino acids. Germline CDR1 SQVTM, CDR2 ANQGSEA. With 7 bases clipped from V and 1 base from J, the junction kept 3 bases outside the gene matches. The CDR3 is CSAGQESYEQYF. The CDR3 nucleotides are TGCAGCGCGGGACAGGAGTCCTACGAGCAGTACTTC.

The chain is built from TRBV27 and TRBJ1-4; perhaps TRBD1 as D (6 bases). The CDR3 has 13 amino acids. The germline V gene has CDR1 MNHEY and CDR2 SMNVEV (reference sequence). The germline V and J ends were trimmed by 7 bases and 7 bases, with 13 bases remaining between them. CDR3 bases: TGTGCCAGCACCCCAACAGGGTCTGAAAAACTGTTTTTT. As protein: CASTPTGSEKLFF.

V is TRBV11-2 and J is TRBJ2-7, with D maybe TRBD2 (6 bases). The CDR3 loop spans 13 amino acids. Between the trimmed V and J ends, which lost 5 bases and 7 bases, there was a span of 15 bases. Germline CDR1 is SGHAT and CDR2 is FQNNGV. This CDR3 reads CASSPVEGREQYF. The CDR3 coding sequence is TGTGCCAGCAGCCCAGTGGAGGGTCGAGAGCAGTACTTC.

This chain joins TRBV19 and TRBJ2-6; 8 positions agree with TRBD2. Germline V gene lookup returns CDR1 LNHDA and CDR2 SQIVND (reference sequence). V dropped 3 bases and J dropped 4; count of bases not matched to a gene: 2. CDR3 length: 15 amino acids. Here the CDR3 reads CASSIGGAGANVLTF. The CDR3 DNA sequence: TGTGCCAGTAGTATCGGGGGGGCCGGGGCCAACGTCCTGACTTTC.

This rearrangement joins TRBV11-2 to TRBJ2-1; unclear D gene. This CDR3 is 16 amino acids long. The germline CDR1 and CDR2 sequences are SGHAT and FQNNGV. V shed 4 bases and J shed 3 bases, with 16 bases lying between them. For the CDR3, the DNA is TGTGCCAGCAGCTCGTTAAGGAGACTGAGCTACAATGAGCAGTTCTTC. Its translation: CASSSLRRLSYNEQFF.

The rearrangement uses TRBV5-4 and TRBJ2-2, with 12 bases identical to TRBD2. With 4 bases clipped from V and 3 bases from J, the junction kept 4 bases outside the gene matches. Germline-derived CDR1 and CDR2 are SGHNT and YYREEE (reference sequence). The CDR3 has 16 amino acids. CDR3 residues: CASSTRTSGDTGELFF. The CDR3 DNA follows: TGTGCCAGCAGCACCCGGACTAGCGGGGACACCGGGGAGCTGTTTTTT.

The chain joins TRBV2 to TRBJ1-2; tentatively, D is TRBD1 (5 bases). This CDR3 has 16 residues. From germline, CDR1 is SNHLY and CDR2 FYNNEI. Trimming removed 8 bases at V and 2 bases at J, with 21 bases between. CDR3 region: CASFRRAGTGNYGYTF. CDR3 coding DNA: TGTGCCAGCTTCCGCCGTGCGGGGACGGGGAACTATGGCTACACCTTC.

The CDR3 spells CASSLTQADTQYF. The CDR3 bases are TGTGCCAGCAGTTTAACACAGGCAGATACGCAGTATTTT. The rearrangement joins TRBV12-3 or TRBV12-4 to TRBJ2-3; possible D gene TRBD1, 5 bases. V was shortened by 2 bases and J by 4 bases, with 7 bases between the two germline ends. The CDR3 is made up of 13 amino acids.

The rearrangement uses TRBV5-1 and TRBJ1-3; D gene ambiguous. The germline V gene has CDR1 SGHRS and CDR2 YFSETQ. V was pared by 4 bases and J by 0 bases, with 11 bases between. CDR3 length: 15 amino acids. The CDR3 DNA reads as TGCGCCAGCAGCCCGGGAGGATACTCTGGAAACACCATATATTTT. Protein sequence: CASSPGGYSGNTIYF.

This clone was detected many times. The rearrangement joins TRBV30 to TRBJ1-1; maybe TRBD1 (5 bases). Per the germline V gene, CDR1 is GTSNPN and CDR2 is SVGIG (reference sequence). V lost 3 bases, J lost 5 bases, and 16 bases lay in between. CDR3 length: 14 amino acids. The CDR3: CAWRALRGLTEAFF. The CDR3 nucleotides are TGTGCCTGGAGGGCATTGCGGGGGTTAACTGAAGCTTTCTTT.

The CDR3 loop is CASSPMSRGTGEAFF. The CDR3 region has the DNA TGTGCCAGCAGCCCTATGTCGCGGGGAACAGGTGAAGCTTTCTTT. This chain connects TRBV7-9 to TRBJ1-1, with D perhaps TRBD1 (5 bases). Trimming left V 5 bases short and J 7 bases short, with 20 bases between. This CDR3 has 15 residues. CDR1 SEHNR and CDR2 FQNEAQ come from the germline V gene (reference sequence).

The J gene is TRBJ2-7, the V gene TRBV6-1; D remains ambiguous. Germline values: CDR1 MNHNS, CDR2 SASEGT. V lost 1 base and J 5 bases, leaving 15 bases between the germline ends. CDR3 size: 15 residues. The CDR3 region is CASSEVESRWNEQYF. In DNA, the CDR3 is TGTGCCAGCAGTGAAGTCGAGTCGCGGTGGAACGAGCAGTACTTC.

This clone was seen a handful of times. The rearrangement uses TRBV19 and TRBJ1-2; D uncertain. V was pared by 2 bases and J by 3 bases, with 13 bases between. The CDR3 has 15 residues. Per the germline V gene, CDR1 is LNHDA and CDR2 is SQIVND (reference sequence). The DNA of the CDR3 is TGTGCCAGTAGTATATACGGGAAGGCAGACTATGGCTACACCTTC. Translated, it gives CASSIYGKADYGYTF. The full variable domain, completed using reference TRBV19 and TRBJ1-2, is DGGITQSPKYLFRKEGQNVTLSCEQNLNHDAMYWYRQDPGQGLRLIYYSQIVNDFQKGDIAEGYSVSREKKESFPLTVTSAQKNPTAFYLCASSIYGKADYGYTFGSGTRLTVV.

This chain uses TRBV5-1 with TRBJ2-6, with a tentative D call TRBD1 (6 bases). The CDR3 contains 20 residues. From germline, CDR1 is SGHRS and CDR2 YFSETQ. The V gene lost 2 bases and the J gene lost 0 bases, with 21 bases spanning the gap. CDR3 nucleotides: TGCGCCAGCAGCTTAGGCGAAGGACAGTGGGGCTACTCTGGGGCCAACGTCCTGACTTTC. This gives the protein CASSLGEGQWGYSGANVLTF.